The 26 T cell receptor beta chains presented below share a single source sample, sequenced in a study of technical replicates of blood from a handful of donors. Repertoires were generated with immunoSEQ multiplex PCR, while TCRdb's copy carries only in-frame clones and drops some. The table records fewer than 65,000 clones, just under 90% of them present only once. What was sequenced was PBMCs. The receptors shown here come from a human donor in good health. Some clones in this sample may be carry-over from other donors' samples.

This chain uses TRBV5-4 with TRBJ2-1; 7 bases are a match to TRBD2. Per germline, CDR1 SGHNT and CDR2 YYREEE (reference sequence). The J segment lost 4 bases and the V segment lost 4 bases, leaving 8 bases of the junction unmatched. This CDR3 comprises 15 residues. The CDR3 DNA reads as TGTGCCAGCAGCACCGCGGGCGGGAGATACAATGAGCAGTTCTTC. It is translated as CASSTAGGRYNEQFF.

The rearrangement uses TRBV19 and TRBJ2-2; no firm D call. The CDR3 runs 12 residues. Germline V lookup: CDR1 LNHDA, CDR2 SQIVND (reference sequence). V lost 3 bases to trimming and J lost 4 bases, with 3 bases between them. The DNA of the CDR3 is TGTGCCAGTAGTATCCTCACCGGGGAGCTGTTTTTT. Amino acid sequence: CASSILTGELFF. Full variable domain (outside the CDR3, taken from reference TRBV19 and TRBJ2-2): DGGITQSPKYLFRKEGQNVTLSCEQNLNHDAMYWYRQDPGQGLRLIYYSQIVNDFQKGDIAEGYSVSREKKESFPLTVTSAQKNPTAFYLCASSILTGELFFGEGSRLTVL.

The CDR3 here is CASSTTGRTGYTF. The CDR3, as DNA: TGCGCCAGCAGCACGACAGGGAGGACGGGCTACACCTTC. The V and J genes are TRBV4-1 and TRBJ1-2; TRBD1 matches at 7 bases. Germline V gives CDR1 MGHRA, CDR2 YSYEKL. This CDR3 comprises 13 residues. V lost 5 bases, J lost 8 bases, and 8 bases stayed unmatched.

The V call is TRBV7-9, the J call TRBJ1-6, with 9 bases aligning to TRBD1. Germline V gives CDR1 SEHNR, CDR2 FQNEAQ (reference sequence). Trimming removed 6 bases from V and 0 bases from J; junction bases left unmatched: 9. CDR3 size: 18 residues. CDR3 sequence (DNA): TGTGCCAGCAGTTCTTCCCTGACAGGGGGCTCCTATAATTCACCCCTCCACTTT. Its translation is CASSSSLTGGSYNSPLHF.

Here the CDR3 DNA reads TGTGCCAGCAGTCCCCCCCCGGGACAGGGGGACAATCAGCCCCAGCATTTT. Its protein product is CASSPPPGQGDNQPQHF. V and J are TRBV27 and TRBJ1-5; 11 bases align to TRBD1. V shed 5 bases, J shed 3 bases, and the junction held 9 bases outside the gene matches. In germline, CDR1 is MNHEY, CDR2 SMNVEV (reference sequence). The length of the CDR3 is 17 residues.

The rearrangement links TRBV21-1 to TRBJ1-5; TRBD1, the D gene given by the table, was not confirmed from the DNA. TRBV21-1 constitutes a pseudogene. The length of the CDR3 is 18 residues. CDR3 residues: CASSKEGRPGGLPKPQHF. The CDR3 coding sequence is TGTGCCAGCAGCAAAGAGGGCCGACCAGGGGGCCTTCCAAAGCCCCAGCATTTT.

The chain is built from TRBV10-3 and TRBJ1-6, with 7 bases that match TRBD1. The CDR3 covers 14 residues. The ends lost 6 bases at V and 5 bases at J; junction bases unmatched: 4. Germline V gene data show CDR1 as ENHRY and CDR2 as SYGVKD. This CDR3 reads CAIRDRINNSPLHF. The CDR3 DNA reads as TGTGCCATCAGGGACAGGATAAATAATTCACCCCTCCACTTT.

This clone occurred a few times. The chain has TRBV5-4 and TRBJ1-2; TRBD1 matches 7 bases. CDR1 and CDR2 (germline): SGHNT, YYREEE (reference sequence). The CDR3 contains 14 residues. With V trimmed by 3 bases and J by 0 bases, 2 bases remained unmatched. DNA of the CDR3: TGTGCCAGCAGCTGGGGACAGTCTAACTATGGCTACACCTTC. This gives the protein CASSWGQSNYGYTF.

The chain recombines TRBV29-1 with TRBJ2-5; 7 bases are a match to TRBD1. CDR1 and CDR2 from the germline V gene are SQVTM and ANQGSEA. The CDR3 extends over 13 amino acids. V shed 4 bases and J 0 bases; nucleotides not matched to a gene: 2. In DNA form, the CDR3 reads TGCAGCGTTGCGACAGGGTACCAAGAGACCCAGTACTTC. It translates to CSVATGYQETQYF.

The chain employs TRBV7-3 and TRBJ2-7, with TRBD2 matching over 14 bases. Germline values: CDR1 SGHTA, CDR2 FQGTGA. Trimming took 5 bases from V and 6 from J; bases not matched to a gene: 12. The CDR3 is 17 amino acids. The CDR3 coding sequence is TGTGCCAGCAGCCCGCCCGGGACTAGCGGGAGCGTTGGCGAGCAGTACTTC. Amino acids: CASSPPGTSGSVGEQYF.

V gene TRBV5-6 combines with J gene TRBJ1-4; tentative D call: TRBD1 (6 bases). Germline CDR1 reads SGHDT; CDR2 reads YYEEEE. The V and J ends lost 3 bases and 7 bases respectively, with 13 bases between them. The CDR3 runs 14 residues. The CDR3 region is CASSYDRKGEKLFF. The CDR3 DNA reads TGTGCCAGCAGCTACGACAGGAAGGGTGAAAAACTGTTTTTT.

This clone has only one observation. This rearrangement joins TRBV30 to TRBJ2-3; tentatively, D is TRBD2 (5 bases). The CDR3 is made up of 13 amino acids. V was clipped by 2 bases and J by 4 bases, with 10 bases between them. CDR1 is GTSNPN, CDR2 SVGIG, per germline (reference sequence). In DNA, the CDR3 is TGTGCCTGGAGTTCGGGGTCAGCAGATACGCAGTATTTT. This codes for CAWSSGSADTQYF.

This clone came up a few times. The chain uses TRBV4-1 and TRBJ1-2, with D perhaps matching TRBD1 (5 bases). The CDR3 runs 17 residues. Trimming took off 1 base at V and 5 bases at J, with 20 bases between the two ends. CDR1 and CDR2 (germline): MGHRA, YSYEKL. The CDR3: CASSQGSRVTGSYGYTF. CDR3 coding DNA: TGCGCCAGCAGCCAAGGGTCCAGGGTTACGGGTTCGTATGGCTACACCTTC.

The V call is TRBV11-1, the J call TRBJ1-3; the D is unclear. This CDR3 is built from 15 residues. V lost 3 bases and J 0 bases, leaving 9 bases between the germline ends. CDR1 SGHAT and CDR2 FQDESV come from the germline V gene (reference sequence). CDR3 region: CASSLSYSSGNTIYF. In DNA, the CDR3 is TGTGCCAGCAGCTTGTCGTACAGCTCTGGAAACACCATATATTTT.

This clone showed up just a few times. V and J are TRBV30 and TRBJ1-1; TRBD1 might be the D (6 bases). Trimming took 0 bases from V and 4 from J, leaving 15 bases between them. Germline CDR1 and CDR2: GTSNPN and SVGIG (reference sequence). CDR3 length: 15 residues. CDR3: CAWSVLDRNFTEAFF. In DNA, the CDR3 is TGTGCCTGGAGTGTACTCGACAGGAACTTCACTGAAGCTTTCTTT. Full variable domain (outside the CDR3, taken from reference TRBV30 and TRBJ1-1): SQTIHQWPATLVQPVGSPLSLECTVEGTSNPNLYWYRQAAGRGLQLLFYSVGIGQISSEVPQNLSASRPQDRQFILSSKKLLLSDSGFYLCAWSVLDRNFTEAFFGQGTRLTVV.

This clone showed up just once. J is TRBJ2-7 and V is TRBV19; 9 nucleotides line up with TRBD1. The CDR3 contains 15 residues. Looked up from germline, CDR1 is LNHDA and CDR2 is SQIVND (reference sequence). V lost 4 bases and J lost 4; bases outside the gene matches: 8. CDR3 sequence reads: CASSSSTGGIYEQYF. CDR3 bases: TGTGCCAGTAGTAGCTCGACAGGGGGTATTTACGAGCAGTACTTC.

V gene TRBV6-1 combines with J gene TRBJ1-6; 8 bases match TRBD1. Germline V gene data show CDR1 as MNHNS and CDR2 as SASEGT. Germline trimming cut 6 bases from V and 4 bases from J; bases unmatched to any gene: 2. The CDR3 is 14 amino acids. CDR3 bases: TGTGCCAGCAGCCAGGGGGCTTATAATTCACCCCTCCACTTT. This translates into CASSQGAYNSPLHF.

The chain has TRBV6-5 and TRBJ2-7; D gene uncertain. The CDR3 consists of 14 residues. With 2 bases removed from V and 1 base from J, the gap between germline ends came to 9 bases. Germline V gene sequence: CDR1 MNHEY, CDR2 SVGAGI. CDR3 bases: TGTGCCAGCAGTTACCAGACTGCATCCTACGAGCAGTACTTC. This codes for CASSYQTASYEQYF.

This rearrangement joins TRBV18 to TRBJ1-1; TRBD1 might be the D (5 bases). V was clipped by 5 bases and J by 6 bases, with 16 bases between them. CDR1 KGHSH and CDR2 LQKENI come from the germline V gene. The CDR3 has 14 amino acids. CDR3 sequence: CASSSTDSGAEAFF. The CDR3 nucleotides are TGTGCCAGCTCATCGACCGATTCGGGGGCTGAAGCTTTCTTT.

The rearrangement links TRBV6-5 to TRBJ2-1; D unresolved. V was clipped by 7 bases and J by 9 bases, with 19 bases between them. The germline V gene has CDR1 MNHEY and CDR2 SVGAGI. This CDR3 is 14 amino acids long. For the CDR3, the DNA is TGTGCCAGCACCTCTTGGGCCCAATTCAGTGAGCAGTTCTTC. Encoded protein: CASTSWAQFSEQFF.

The chain joins TRBV2 to TRBJ1-3; D may be TRBD1 (5 bases). The germline gives CDR1 SNHLY, CDR2 FYNNEI. This CDR3 has 15 residues. The ends were cut back, 10 bases at V and 0 bases at J, with 16 bases in the middle. The CDR3 region has the DNA TGTGCCACCCGACAGTCTCCTTACTCTGGAAACACCATATATTTT. This translates into CATRQSPYSGNTIYF. The full variable domain, its missing parts supplied by reference TRBV2 and TRBJ1-3, is EPEVTQTPSHQVTQMGQEVILRCVPISNHLYFYWYRQILGQKVEFLVSFYNNEISEKSEIFDDQFSVERPDGSNFTLKIRSTKLEDSAMYFCATRQSPYSGNTIYFGEGSWLTVV.

The chain has TRBV5-6 and TRBJ1-1; D might be TRBD1 (5 bases). Per the germline V gene, CDR1 is SGHDT and CDR2 is YYEEEE. V lost 0 bases and J 3 bases, leaving 15 bases between the germline ends. This CDR3 comprises 16 residues. The CDR3 protein is CASSLAGRGTYTEAFF. CDR3 nucleotides: TGTGCCAGCAGCTTGGCGGGGCGGGGTACGTACACTGAAGCTTTCTTT.

This chain joins TRBV7-9 and TRBJ1-2; D gene ambiguous. With 1 base removed from V and 4 bases from J, the gap between germline ends came to 13 bases. There are 15 residues in the CDR3. Germline lookup yields CDR1 SEHNR and CDR2 FQNEAQ (reference sequence). This chain's CDR3 is CASSLGETGSYGYTF. The CDR3 DNA sequence: TGTGCCAGCAGCTTAGGAGAGACGGGGAGCTATGGCTACACCTTC.

The chain links TRBV19 to TRBJ1-4; D ambiguous. Germline-derived CDR1 and CDR2 are LNHDA and SQIVND (reference sequence). This CDR3 comprises 16 residues. V gave up 6 bases and J gave up 2 bases, with 16 bases separating them. The CDR3 sequence is CASSRRSVGTNEKLFF. The CDR3 nucleotides are TGTGCCAGTAGCCGGAGGAGTGTAGGGACTAATGAAAAACTGTTTTTT.

V gene TRBV7-9 combines with J gene TRBJ2-7; 8 nucleotides agree with TRBD2. Germline CDR1 SEHNR, CDR2 FQNEAQ (reference sequence). This CDR3 has 14 amino acids. V lost 8 bases to trimming and J lost 2 bases; unmatched junction nucleotides: 8. The CDR3 loop reads CASERTGGTYEQYF. In DNA form, the CDR3 reads TGTGCCAGCGAGAGGACGGGGGGGACCTACGAGCAGTACTTC.

V gene TRBV19 combines with J gene TRBJ2-3; 10 nucleotides align to TRBD2. Germline lookup yields CDR1 LNHDA and CDR2 SQIVND (reference sequence). This CDR3 is built from 16 residues. The ends lost 7 bases at V and 4 bases at J; junction bases unmatched: 11. Here the CDR3 reads CASKTTGTSVSDTQYF. CDR3 nucleotides: TGTGCCAGTAAGACAACCGGGACTAGCGTCTCAGATACGCAGTATTTT.